The 8 T cell receptor beta chains below come from one sample, sequenced in a study of OX40 agonist ivuxolimab in advanced cancers. Measured with immunoSEQ multiplex PCR; TCRdb has only the in-frame clones, and not every one. The sample has 70,000 to 95,000 clones, just over 85% seen once; the top ten hold roughly 4%. Source: CD4+ or CD8+ T cells sorted from blood, taken in a trial of the OX40 agonist ivuxolimab. The receptors originated from an adult with an advanced solid tumor such as melanoma, head and neck, liver or kidney cancer.

The V gene is TRBV7-7, the J gene TRBJ2-1; tentatively, D is TRBD2 (6 bases). Germline CDR1 and CDR2: SSHAT and FNYEAQ (reference sequence). The CDR3 sequence is 14 residues long. This CDR3 reads CASSLISTGGEQFF. The DNA of the CDR3 is TGTGCTAGCTCGCTTATTTCCACCGGGGGTGAGCAGTTCTTC.

V is TRBV4-1 and J is TRBJ1-1; TRBD1 might be the D (5 bases). CDR1 is MGHRA and CDR2 is YSYEKL in the germline V gene. Trimming left V 0 bases short and J 7 bases short, with 12 bases between. The CDR3 length is 14 residues. In nucleotides, the CDR3 is TGCGCCAGCAGCCAAGATCGGGACCTACTTGAAGCTTTCTTT. Amino acid sequence: CASSQDRDLLEAFF.

With respect to this clone: At one end the junction does not follow the germline gene, possibly because of a read error. The V gene is TRBV7-3, the J gene TRBJ2-1, with 10 bases fitting TRBD2. CDR3 length: 16 amino acids. Germline CDR1 and CDR2: SGHTA and FQGTGA. In DNA, the CDR3 is TGTGCCGGCAGCACTTTAGCGGGAGGACCCCTTAATGAGCAGTTCTTC. Amino acid sequence: CAGSTLAGGPLNEQFF.

The chain joins TRBV2 to TRBJ1-3; 7 positions agree with TRBD1. With 7 bases clipped from V and 6 bases from J, the junction kept 6 bases outside the gene matches. Germline V gene lookup returns CDR1 SNHLY and CDR2 FYNNEI. The CDR3 contains 13 residues. In DNA form, the CDR3 reads TGTGCCAGCAACAGGGGAGAAGAAAACACCATATATTTT. Its translation: CASNRGEENTIYF.

This chain connects TRBV6-1 to TRBJ2-7; tentatively, D is TRBD1 (6 bases). Deletions cut 1 base from V and 2 bases from J, with 12 bases between. Germline V gene data show CDR1 as MNHNS and CDR2 as SASEGT. The CDR3 consists of 15 residues. The CDR3 reads CASSEVIGQPYEQYF. The CDR3 DNA reads as TGTGCCAGCAGTGAAGTCATTGGACAGCCCTACGAGCAGTACTTC.

The chain is built from TRBV18 and TRBJ2-7; D gene uncertain. The CDR3 is made up of 13 amino acids. Between the trimmed V and J ends, which lost 3 bases and 5 bases, there was a span of 11 bases. Germline V gives CDR1 KGHSH, CDR2 LQKENI. Here the CDR3 DNA reads TGTGCCAGCTCACCGAATATCAGAGACGAGCAGTACTTC. Translated, it gives CASSPNIRDEQYF.

CDR3 coding DNA: TGTGCCAGCAGCAATCAGATCCCGAACACTGAAGCTTTCTTT. Translating gives CASSNQIPNTEAFF. V usage is TRBV7-6 and J usage is TRBJ1-1; D is undetermined. CDR3 length: 14 residues. Trimming shortened V by 5 bases and J by 1 base, and 11 bases separated the two germline ends. CDR1 is SGHVS and CDR2 is FNYEAQ in the germline V gene.

The chain couples TRBV27 to TRBJ2-7; D gene unclear. Per the germline V gene, CDR1 is MNHEY and CDR2 is SMNVEV (reference sequence). The CDR3 contains 13 residues. V shed 5 bases and J shed 3 bases, with 11 bases lying between them. In DNA, the CDR3 is TGTGCCAGCAGTCCATCCATCAGCTACGAGCAGTACTTC. It codes for CASSPSISYEQYF.